Listed below are T cell receptor beta chains from one sample, sequenced in a study of blood T cell repertoires in COVID-19. TCRdb keeps only in-frame clones here, not all; method: immunoSEQ multiplex PCR. The top ten hold around 2.1% of the sample, which has fewer than 200,000 clones, more than 70% seen once. The sequencing sample was made of peripheral blood. These receptors all stem from a man over 45 who had recovered from COVID-19. CDR3s include the opening cysteine and the closing phenylalanine or tryptophan. Fields, in order: V gene, J gene, CDR3 length, clone size, D gene, CDR3 DNA, CDR3 protein. D genes are given only for firm matches. The size field is filled for only some rows; it gives once, few, many or a size class.

v_call: TRBV28; j_call: TRBJ1-4; cdr3_length: 16; clone_size: few; d_call: -; cdr3_nt: TGTGCCAGCAGTTTCCTCAGGGCCATGTCTAATGAAAAACTGTTTTTT; cdr3_aa: CASSFLRAMSNEKLFF
v_call: TRBV28; j_call: TRBJ1-5; cdr3_length: 12; clone_size: -; d_call: -; cdr3_nt: TGTGCCAGCACTCTATTCAATCAGCCCCAGCATTTT; cdr3_aa: CASTLFNQPQHF
v_call: TRBV12-1; j_call: TRBJ2-2; cdr3_length: 17; clone_size: -; d_call: -; cdr3_nt: TGTGCCAGCAGCTTTGATCCTAGCGGAATGAACACCGGGGAGCTGTTTTTT; cdr3_aa: CASSFDPSGMNTGELFF
v_call: TRBV7-9; j_call: TRBJ1-2; cdr3_length: 15; clone_size: -; d_call: TRBD1; cdr3_nt: TGTGCCAGCAGCGATAAAGGACAGGGGGCCTATGGCTACACCTTC; cdr3_aa: CASSDKGQGAYGYTF
v_call: TRBV30; j_call: TRBJ1-5; cdr3_length: 14; clone_size: once; d_call: -; cdr3_nt: TGTGCCTGGAGGCGAGATGGTAGCAATCAGCCCCAGCATTTT; cdr3_aa: CAWRRDGSNQPQHF
v_call: TRBV18; j_call: TRBJ2-3; cdr3_length: 15; clone_size: -; d_call: TRBD2; cdr3_nt: TGTGCCAGCGAAAAACTAGCGGGAGGTACAGATACGCAGTATTTT; cdr3_aa: CASEKLAGGTDTQYF
v_call: TRBV5-4; j_call: TRBJ1-2; cdr3_length: 14; clone_size: once; d_call: -; cdr3_nt: TGTGCCAGCAGCCCCCAGACGGGGTCGGATGGCTACACCTTC; cdr3_aa: CASSPQTGSDGYTF
v_call: TRBV29-1; j_call: TRBJ2-2; cdr3_length: 13; clone_size: -; d_call: -; cdr3_nt: TGCAGCGTTGGCCCGGGTTACACCGGGGAGCTGTTTTTT; cdr3_aa: CSVGPGYTGELFF
v_call: TRBV11-1; j_call: TRBJ1-2; cdr3_length: 13; clone_size: few; d_call: -; cdr3_nt: TGTGCCAGCACCGGACAGCTTAACTATGGCTACACCTTC; cdr3_aa: CASTGQLNYGYTF
v_call: TRBV18; j_call: TRBJ1-1; cdr3_length: 15; clone_size: -; d_call: -; cdr3_nt: TGTGCCAGCTCACCAACAGGGATAATGAACACTGAAGCTTTCTTT; cdr3_aa: CASSPTGIMNTEAFF
v_call: TRBV9; j_call: TRBJ1-2; cdr3_length: 13; clone_size: -; d_call: -; cdr3_nt: TGTGCCAGCAGCGGTAGGGGGGGCTATGGCTACACCTTC; cdr3_aa: CASSGRGGYGYTF
v_call: TRBV18; j_call: TRBJ2-6; cdr3_length: 19; clone_size: -; d_call: -; cdr3_nt: TGTGCCAGCTCACCACCGGGGGCAGGGGCCCACTCTGGGGCCAACGTCCTGACTTTC; cdr3_aa: CASSPPGAGAHSGANVLTF
v_call: TRBV18; j_call: TRBJ2-1; cdr3_length: 13; clone_size: -; d_call: -; cdr3_nt: TGTGCCAGCTCACCACCGGGCAGCAATGAGCAGTTCTTC; cdr3_aa: CASSPPGSNEQFF
v_call: TRBV7-3; j_call: TRBJ1-2; cdr3_length: 13; clone_size: -; d_call: TRBD1; cdr3_nt: TGTGCCAGCAGCTCCCGACAGGGCGATCGCTACACCTTC; cdr3_aa: CASSSRQGDRYTF
v_call: TRBV4-1; j_call: TRBJ2-3; cdr3_length: 16; clone_size: -; d_call: TRBD2; cdr3_nt: TGCGCCAGCACCCTCCGACTAGCGGGGTTCTCAGATACGCAGTATTTT; cdr3_aa: CASTLRLAGFSDTQYF
v_call: TRBV7-2; j_call: TRBJ2-2; cdr3_length: 15; clone_size: -; d_call: -; cdr3_nt: TGTGCCAGCAGCCCCGACTATGGAGCCTTGGGGGAGCTGTTTTTT; cdr3_aa: CASSPDYGALGELFF
v_call: TRBV29-1; j_call: TRBJ2-3; cdr3_length: 14; clone_size: -; d_call: TRBD1; cdr3_nt: TGCAGCGTTGGTAGGGGGACAGACACAGATACGCAGTATTTT; cdr3_aa: CSVGRGTDTDTQYF
v_call: TRBV2; j_call: TRBJ1-2; cdr3_length: 14; clone_size: few; d_call: -; cdr3_nt: TGTGCCAGCAGGACGAGGACAGCTAACTATGGCTACACCTTC; cdr3_aa: CASRTRTANYGYTF
v_call: TRBV6-5; j_call: TRBJ1-1; cdr3_length: 13; clone_size: once; d_call: TRBD1; cdr3_nt: TGTGCCAGCGGGCACAGGGGGGGCACTGAAGCTTTCTTT; cdr3_aa: CASGHRGGTEAFF
v_call: TRBV6-4; j_call: TRBJ2-3; cdr3_length: 14; clone_size: -; d_call: -; cdr3_nt: TGTGCCAGCAGAGTTACAGGCTACACAGATACGCAGTATTTT; cdr3_aa: CASRVTGYTDTQYF
v_call: TRBV7-2; j_call: TRBJ2-7; cdr3_length: 16; clone_size: -; d_call: TRBD1; cdr3_nt: TGTGCCAGCAGCCAGGGGGGGACAGGGGTGATCTACGAGCAGTACTTC; cdr3_aa: CASSQGGTGVIYEQYF
v_call: TRBV21-1; j_call: TRBJ1-1; cdr3_length: 14; clone_size: -; d_call: -; cdr3_nt: TGTGCCAGCAGCTCGCGGACAGGGCGCCCTGAAGCTTTCTTT; cdr3_aa: CASSSRTGRPEAFF
v_call: TRBV6-6; j_call: TRBJ1-6; cdr3_length: 14; clone_size: -; d_call: TRBD1; cdr3_nt: TGTGCCAGCAGCAACAGGGGGCGTGAGTCACCCCTCCACTTT; cdr3_aa: CASSNRGRESPLHF
v_call: TRBV7-2; j_call: TRBJ2-7; cdr3_length: 14; clone_size: once; d_call: TRBD1; cdr3_nt: TGTGCCAGCAGCAGACAGGGGGCCTCCTACGAGCAGTACTTC; cdr3_aa: CASSRQGASYEQYF
v_call: TRBV5-1; j_call: TRBJ2-3; cdr3_length: 16; clone_size: -; d_call: TRBD2; cdr3_nt: TGCGCCAGCAGCTTAGGACTAGCGGGAGGGACAGATACGCAGTATTTT; cdr3_aa: CASSLGLAGGTDTQYF
v_call: TRBV10-1; j_call: TRBJ2-5; cdr3_length: 13; clone_size: -; d_call: -; cdr3_nt: TGCGCCAGCAGTACCGGGGGAAGGGAGACCCAGTACTTC; cdr3_aa: CASSTGGRETQYF
v_call: TRBV7-8; j_call: TRBJ2-1; cdr3_length: 15; clone_size: -; d_call: TRBD2; cdr3_nt: TGTGCCAGCAGCTTTTCTAGCGGCCGGAACAATGAGCAGTTCTTC; cdr3_aa: CASSFSSGRNNEQFF
v_call: TRBV7-3; j_call: TRBJ1-1; cdr3_length: 18; clone_size: -; d_call: -; cdr3_nt: TGTGCCAGCAGCTACAAACACCAACAGGGAGAGGTCGACACTGAAGCTTTCTTT; cdr3_aa: CASSYKHQQGEVDTEAFF
v_call: TRBV10-3; j_call: TRBJ2-5; cdr3_length: 16; clone_size: -; d_call: TRBD1; cdr3_nt: TGTGCCATCAGTGAGTCGGGGACAGGGGGCCGGGAGACCCAGTACTTC; cdr3_aa: CAISESGTGGRETQYF
v_call: TRBV7-2; j_call: TRBJ2-3; cdr3_length: 15; clone_size: -; d_call: -; cdr3_nt: TGTGCCAGCAGCTTAGGACGGGGAGGCACAGATACGCAGTATTTT; cdr3_aa: CASSLGRGGTDTQYF
v_call: TRBV5-6; j_call: TRBJ2-3; cdr3_length: 15; clone_size: -; d_call: -; cdr3_nt: TGTGCCAGCAGCATAACTAGCCATAGCACAGATACGCAGTATTTT; cdr3_aa: CASSITSHSTDTQYF
v_call: TRBV9; j_call: TRBJ2-5; cdr3_length: 17; clone_size: -; d_call: TRBD2; cdr3_nt: TGTGCCAGCAGCGTGGACGCCGGGACTAGTCTCCAAGAGACCCAGTACTTC; cdr3_aa: CASSVDAGTSLQETQYF
v_call: TRBV6-2/TRBV6-3; j_call: TRBJ1-2; cdr3_length: 13; clone_size: -; d_call: TRBD1; cdr3_nt: TGTGCCAGCAGCCTTGACAGGGGTAGTGGCTACACCTTC; cdr3_aa: CASSLDRGSGYTF